This entry lists 26 T cell receptor beta chains sequenced from one sample in a study of cytomegalovirus exposure and HLA in healthy donors. PCR used 60 Vbeta primers and 13 Jbeta primers. Using immunoSEQ multiplex PCR, the repertoire was profiled, and TCRdb retains in-frame clones only, with some absent. The profile shows about 160,000 clones, 76% of them singletons. The sequenced sample was PBMCs. The receptors originated from a man between 60 and 75 years old in good health and CMV-seronegative.

This clone was recorded once. The rearrangement joins TRBV6-4 to TRBJ2-3, with TRBD2 matching over 11 bases. The CDR3 sequence is 15 residues long. The germline V gene encodes CDR1 MRHNA and CDR2 SNTAGT. V shed 4 bases and J 2 bases; nucleotides not matched to a gene: 2. The CDR3 DNA sequence: TGTGCCAGCAGTGCTAGCGGGGGGAACACAGATACGCAGTATTTT. This encodes CASSASGGNTDTQYF.

V is TRBV5-6 and J is TRBJ2-1; 8 bases line up with TRBD2. CDR1 SGHDT and CDR2 YYEEEE come from the germline V gene. The junction had 6 bases not matched to a gene; V was cut back by 4 bases and J by 0 bases. The CDR3 contains 16 residues. CDR3 amino acids: CASSPRLASSYNEQFF. The CDR3 DNA reads as TGTGCCAGCAGCCCCCGACTAGCGAGCTCCTACAATGAGCAGTTCTTC.

The chain recombines TRBV6-1 with TRBJ2-3; 7 bases are a match to TRBD2. This CDR3 is built from 17 residues. CDR1 and CDR2 from the germline V gene are MNHNS and SASEGT. The junction had 10 bases not matched to a gene; V was cut back by 4 bases and J by 0 bases. The CDR3 DNA sequence: TGTGCCAGCAGTGCCACACTAGCGAGTCAAAGCACAGATACGCAGTATTTT. This codes for CASSATLASQSTDTQYF.

This CDR3 is CASSKVSAGQGAHEQYF. The CDR3 nucleotides are TGTGCCAGCAGCAAGGTCTCGGCGGGACAGGGGGCTCACGAGCAGTACTTC. The chain is built from TRBV21-1 and TRBJ2-7; the listed D gene, TRBD1, was not tested against the DNA. TRBV21-1 corresponds to a pseudogene. The CDR3 is made up of 17 amino acids.

The rearrangement joins TRBV7-7 to TRBJ2-5; D perhaps matches TRBD2 (5 bases). The CDR3 sequence is 15 residues long. The V end was cut by 1 base, the J end by 5 bases, with 14 bases between. The germline CDR1 and CDR2 sequences are SSHAT and FNYEAQ (reference sequence). The CDR3 protein is CASSLGGSGSETQYF. DNA of the CDR3: TGTGCCAGCAGCTTAGGAGGGTCGGGGAGTGAGACCCAGTACTTC.

This sequence joins TRBV27 and TRBJ2-7; D perhaps matches TRBD1 (6 bases). The germline CDR1 and CDR2 sequences are MNHEY and SMNVEV (reference sequence). V shed 3 bases and J shed 2 bases, with 11 bases lying between them. The CDR3 covers 14 residues. In DNA form, the CDR3 reads TGTGCCAGCAGTTTCAGGGGAGCGGCCTACGAGCAGTACTTC. This encodes CASSFRGAAYEQYF.

This clone was counted once. The V and J genes are TRBV2 and TRBJ2-5; 7 positions agree with TRBD2. The CDR3 has 14 amino acids. The V segment lost 2 bases and the J segment 3 bases; nucleotides outside the gene matches: 3. The germline gives CDR1 SNHLY, CDR2 FYNNEI. The CDR3 spells CASSELAGEETQYF. CDR3 in DNA: TGTGCCAGCAGTGAACTGGCGGGAGAAGAGACCCAGTACTTC.

This clone was found a few times. The genes are TRBV6-5 and TRBJ1-3; maybe TRBD1 (5 bases). Germline-derived CDR1 and CDR2 are MNHEY and SVGAGI. The CDR3 runs to 16 residues. Deletions cut 4 bases from V and 0 bases from J, with 13 bases between. CDR3 DNA: TGTGCCAGCAGTTCCAGGGTTTCTTTCTCTGGAAACACCATATATTTT. Translated, it gives CASSSRVSFSGNTIYF.

This clone has more than one count but fewer than ten. The CDR3 protein is CATSSGRKEGYTF. Written as DNA, the CDR3 is TGTGCCACCAGCAGTGGGAGGAAGGAAGGCTACACCTTC. The rearrangement links TRBV15 to TRBJ1-2; D gene ambiguous. This CDR3 has 13 residues. From germline, CDR1 is LNHNV and CDR2 YYDKDF (reference sequence). Deletions cut 3 bases from V and 8 bases from J, with 13 bases between.

V usage is TRBV28 and J usage is TRBJ1-2, with a weak D call TRBD1 (6 bases). CDR3 length: 14 amino acids. V was shortened by 5 bases and J by 4 bases, with 14 bases between the two germline ends. Germline CDR1 and CDR2: MDHEN and SYDVKM. CDR3 loop: CASSPMGQVYGYTF. The CDR3 coding sequence is TGTGCCAGCAGTCCAATGGGACAAGTCTATGGCTACACCTTC.

The sample holds a few counts of this clone. V gene TRBV6-1 combines with J gene TRBJ1-1; possible D gene TRBD1, 6 bases. The length of the CDR3 is 13 residues. Germline V lookup: CDR1 MNHNS, CDR2 SASEGT. The V end was cut by 7 bases, the J end by 0 bases, with 9 bases between. CDR3: CASTDRLNTEAFF. The CDR3 nucleotides are TGTGCCAGCACTGACAGGTTGAACACTGAAGCTTTCTTT.

For this clone: The junction differs from germline at one of its ends, possibly a read error. The chain employs TRBV7-9 and TRBJ1-6, with D tentatively TRBD1 (5 bases). In germline, CDR1 is SEHNR, CDR2 FQNEAQ (reference sequence). The CDR3 spans 16 residues. The CDR3 loop is CSSSLLTVGFNSPLHF. CDR3 coding DNA: TGTTCCAGCAGCTTGTTGACAGTTGGTTTTAATTCACCCCTCCACTTT.

V gene TRBV10-3 combines with J gene TRBJ1-2; TRBD1 might be the D (5 bases). Germline CDR1 reads ENHRY; CDR2 reads SYGVKD. This CDR3 has 13 residues. Trimming cost V 2 bases and J 6 bases, with 10 bases left between them. The DNA of the CDR3 is TGTGCCATCAGTGAGCGCAGGGTTGATGGCTACACCTTC. Translation: CAISERRVDGYTF.

This chain connects TRBV5-4 to TRBJ1-6, with D possibly TRBD1 on 5 matching bases. Trimming left V 0 bases short and J 7 bases short, with 14 bases between. The CDR3 consists of 16 residues. In germline, CDR1 is SGHNT, CDR2 YYREEE (reference sequence). The DNA of the CDR3 is TGTGCCAGCAGCTTGGGGGGCCAGATGGGGAATTCACCCCTCCACTTT. Protein product: CASSLGGQMGNSPLHF.

This rearrangement joins TRBV7-6 to TRBJ2-5, with TRBD2 identical over 7 bases. The CDR3 consists of 13 residues. With 4 bases clipped from V and 3 bases from J, the junction kept 2 bases outside the gene matches. Per the germline V gene, CDR1 is SGHVS and CDR2 is FNYEAQ. CDR3 region: CASSSLAEETQYF. CDR3 DNA: TGTGCCAGCAGCTCGCTAGCGGAAGAGACCCAGTACTTC.

The chain carries TRBV19 and TRBJ1-1; D may be TRBD1 (5 bases). Germline V gene sequence: CDR1 LNHDA, CDR2 SQIVND (reference sequence). This CDR3 comprises 17 residues. Trimming took off 3 bases at V and 4 bases at J, with 21 bases between the two ends. For the CDR3, the DNA is TGTGCCAGTAGTATTACGTTGGGGCAGGGAAGGGGCACTGAAGCTTTCTTT. Protein: CASSITLGQGRGTEAFF. The full variable domain, with the rest looked up from reference TRBV19 and TRBJ1-1, is DGGITQSPKYLFRKEGQNVTLSCEQNLNHDAMYWYRQDPGQGLRLIYYSQIVNDFQKGDIAEGYSVSREKKESFPLTVTSAQKNPTAFYLCASSITLGQGRGTEAFFGQGTRLTVV.

This chain uses TRBV19 with TRBJ1-6; perhaps TRBD1 as D (5 bases). Trimming took off 3 bases at V and 5 bases at J, with 14 bases between the two ends. The CDR3 extends over 16 amino acids. Germline V gene lookup returns CDR1 LNHDA and CDR2 SQIVND (reference sequence). In DNA form, the CDR3 reads TGTGCCAGTAGTATCACCGCGACAGCTAATAATTCACCCCTCCACTTT. It encodes CASSITATANNSPLHF. Looking up the rest from reference TRBV19 and TRBJ1-6 gives the full variable domain: DGGITQSPKYLFRKEGQNVTLSCEQNLNHDAMYWYRQDPGQGLRLIYYSQIVNDFQKGDIAEGYSVSREKKESFPLTVTSAQKNPTAFYLCASSITATANNSPLHFGNGTRLTVT.

The chain carries TRBV30 and TRBJ1-6; D might be TRBD1 (6 bases). V lost 2 bases to trimming and J lost 8 bases, with 13 bases between them. Germline CDR1 is GTSNPN and CDR2 is SVGIG (reference sequence). This CDR3 region has 14 residues. The CDR3 region is CAWSLLTGDSPLHF. For the CDR3, the DNA is TGTGCCTGGAGTCTCCTGACAGGCGATTCACCCCTCCACTTT.

This clone was detected once. At one end, the junction sequence differs from germline, possibly due to a read error. Within the sample, other DNA sequences also encode this same CDR3. The gene calls are TRBV13 and TRBJ2-3; 12 positions match TRBD2. CDR1 is PRHDT, CDR2 FYEKMQ, per germline (reference sequence). This CDR3 contains 16 residues. CDR3 loop: CASSFGTSGYTDTQYF. CDR3 coding DNA: TGTGCCAGCAGCTTCGGGACTAGCGGGTACACAGACACGCAGTATTTT.

V is TRBV9 and J is TRBJ1-3, with 7 bases matching TRBD1. This CDR3 has 15 residues. CDR1 SGDLS and CDR2 YYNGEE come from the germline V gene. V was pared by 4 bases and J by 0 bases, with 4 bases of the junction left unmatched. CDR3 sequence reads: CASSTTGDSGNTIYF. CDR3 DNA: TGTGCCAGCAGCACAACAGGGGACTCTGGAAACACCATATATTTT.

The rearrangement joins TRBV7-2 to TRBJ2-7, with D tentatively TRBD2 (5 bases). V was trimmed by 4 bases and J by 8 bases, leaving 12 bases between them. Germline lookup yields CDR1 SGHTA and CDR2 FQGNSA. This CDR3 is 12 amino acids long. CDR3: CASSSGWEKQYF. The CDR3 DNA reads as TGTGCCAGCAGCTCGGGGTGGGAGAAGCAGTACTTC.

The J gene is TRBJ2-5, the V gene TRBV11-2; 8 nucleotides line up with TRBD2. With V trimmed by 5 bases and J by 2 bases, 13 bases remained unmatched. The CDR3 runs 17 residues. CDR1 is SGHAT and CDR2 is FQNNGV in the germline V gene. The DNA for the CDR3 is TGTGCCAGCAGCCCAGGGATAGTAGCGGGATGGCAAGAGACCCAGTACTTC. Protein sequence: CASSPGIVAGWQETQYF. The full variable domain, completed using reference TRBV11-2 and TRBJ2-5, is EAGVAQSPRYKIIEKRQSVAFWCNPISGHATLYWYQQILGQGPKLLIQFQNNGVVDDSQLPKDRFSAERLKGVDSTLKIQPAKLEDSAVYLCASSPGIVAGWQETQYFGPGTRLLVL.

The genes are TRBV29-1 and TRBJ1-5; TRBD1 matches at 11 bases. The CDR3 is 13 amino acids. The V gene end was trimmed by 7 bases and the J gene end by 6 bases; junction bases not matched to a gene: 5. Looked up from germline, CDR1 is SQVTM and CDR2 is ANQGSEA. CDR3 nucleotide sequence: TGCAGCGCTGGGACAGGGGGAGGTCAGCCCCAGCATTTT. Translating gives CSAGTGGGQPQHF.

The genes are TRBV28 and TRBJ2-5; 13 bases agree with TRBD2. Germline values: CDR1 MDHEN, CDR2 SYDVKM. The CDR3 has 16 amino acids. V lost 5 bases and J lost 5; bases outside the gene matches: 8. CDR3 nucleotide sequence: TGTGCCAGCAGTCATACTAGCGGGGGGGCTGGGGAGACCCAGTACTTC. This encodes CASSHTSGGAGETQYF.

The genes are TRBV7-7 and TRBJ2-7, with 12 bases fitting TRBD1. CDR1 is SSHAT and CDR2 is FNYEAQ in the germline V gene (reference sequence). J lost 2 bases, V lost 2 bases, and 1 base had no gene match. The CDR3 consists of 15 residues. This chain's CDR3 is CASSLRDRGPYEQYF. The CDR3 bases are TGTGCCAGCAGCTTAAGGGACAGGGGGCCCTACGAGCAGTACTTC. The variable domain in full, with the rest retrieved from reference TRBV7-7 and TRBJ2-7, is GAGVSQSPRYKVTKRGQDVTLRCDPISSHATLYWYQQALGQGPEFLTYFNYEAQPDKSGLPSDRFSAERPEGSISTLTIQRTEQRDSAMYRCASSLRDRGPYEQYFGPGTRLTVT.

This sequence joins TRBV28 and TRBJ2-7, with D maybe TRBD1 (6 bases). The germline V and J ends were trimmed by 7 bases and 7 bases, with 23 bases remaining between them. CDR3 length equals 15 residues. Germline CDR1 reads MDHEN; CDR2 reads SYDVKM. This CDR3 is CASISGAGDRGEQYF. CDR3 in DNA: TGTGCCAGCATCTCTGGGGCAGGGGACCGCGGGGAGCAGTACTTC.